A selection of T cell receptor beta chains follows, all from one sample in a study of T cell changes during pregnancy in multiple sclerosis. The method was immunoSEQ multiplex PCR; TCRdb's version includes in-frame clones alone and lacks a portion of them. In the table there are approximately 100,000 clones, 85% to 95% of which are singletons. The sequencing here drew on peripheral blood, taken in the third trimester of pregnancy. The receptors derive from a female donor with multiple sclerosis, enrolled in a pregnancy study. Both conserved end residues are part of each CDR3. The D gene is left open where the match is weak. Expanded clones get a size class; other rows say once, few or many, or leave the size out.

v_gene	len	d_gene	j_gene	abundance	CDR3aa	CDR3nt
TRBV7-9	17	TRBD2	TRBJ2-7	once	CASSLGLAGGMSYEQYF	TGTGCCAGCAGCCTAGGACTAGCGGGAGGGATGTCCTACGAGCAGTACTTC
TRBV27	14	-	TRBJ2-1	-	CASSSLARRNEQFF	TGTGCCAGCAGTTCGCTAGCGAGACGCAATGAGCAGTTCTTC
TRBV19	15	TRBD1	TRBJ2-5	-	CASSMVRGRGETQYF	TGTGCCAGTAGTATGGTCAGGGGGCGAGGGGAGACCCAGTACTTC
TRBV2	13	TRBD2	TRBJ2-3	-	CASSAGERDTQYF	TGTGCCAGCTCTGCGGGAGAGAGAGATACGCAGTATTTT
TRBV7-9	16	TRBD2	TRBJ2-1	-	CASSLVGTSGSNEQFF	TGTGCCAGCAGCTTAGTTGGGACTAGCGGGAGTAATGAGCAGTTCTTC
TRBV9	15	TRBD2	TRBJ2-1	-	CASSNSGSGDNEQFF	TGTGCCAGCAGCAACAGCGGGAGTGGGGACAATGAGCAGTTCTTC
TRBV7-2	15	-	TRBJ1-1	-	CASSLVGGGGTEAFF	TGTGCCAGCAGCTTAGTTGGGGGCGGCGGCACTGAAGCTTTCTTT
TRBV29-1	12	TRBD1	TRBJ2-4	-	CSVWTGASSQHF	TGCAGCGTTTGGACAGGGGCTAGTTCGCAGCACTTC
TRBV7-8	17	TRBD2	TRBJ2-2	-	CASSSRTSGRGAGELFF	TGTGCCAGCAGCTCCCGGACTAGCGGGAGAGGGGCCGGGGAGCTGTTTTTT
TRBV7-9	17	TRBD2	TRBJ2-1	-	CASSLRTSGTLVNEQFF	TGTGCCAGCAGCCTGAGGACTAGCGGGACACTTGTCAATGAGCAGTTCTTC
TRBV19	17	TRBD1	TRBJ1-2	few	CASSLNSWRDRAYGYTF	TGTGCCAGTAGTCTAAACTCCTGGAGGGACAGGGCTTATGGCTACACCTTC
TRBV9	15	-	TRBJ2-5	-	CASSVAAGLQETQYF	TGTGCCAGCAGCGTAGCAGCAGGGCTTCAAGAGACCCAGTACTTC
TRBV28	14	-	TRBJ1-1	-	CASSLGFREVEAFF	TGTGCCAGCAGTTTAGGTTTCAGGGAAGTTGAAGCTTTCTTT
TRBV28	14	-	TRBJ1-2	once	CASTKSAGPYGYTF	TGTGCCAGCACCAAATCGGCAGGGCCCTATGGCTACACCTTC
TRBV7-3	18	TRBD2	TRBJ2-1	once	CASSYSGTSEISYNEQFF	TGTGCCAGCAGCTATTCCGGGACTAGCGAAATCTCCTACAATGAGCAGTTCTTC